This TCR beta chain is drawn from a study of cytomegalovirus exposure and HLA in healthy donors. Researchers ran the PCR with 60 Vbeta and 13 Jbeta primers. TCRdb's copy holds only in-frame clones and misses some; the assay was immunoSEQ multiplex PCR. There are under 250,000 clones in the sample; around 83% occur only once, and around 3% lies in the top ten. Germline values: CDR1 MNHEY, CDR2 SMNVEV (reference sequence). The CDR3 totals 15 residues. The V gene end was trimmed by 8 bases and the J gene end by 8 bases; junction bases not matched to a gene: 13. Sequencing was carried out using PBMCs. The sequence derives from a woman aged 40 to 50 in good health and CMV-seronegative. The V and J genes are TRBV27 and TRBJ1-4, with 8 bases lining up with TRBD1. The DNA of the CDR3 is TGTGCCAGCTCCCGGCAACAGGGGGTTTGGGAAAAACTGTTTTTT. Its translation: CASSRQQGVWEKLFF.